This T cell receptor beta chain was captured in a study of cytomegalovirus exposure and HLA in healthy donors. The CDR3 runs 15 residues. Germline V gene sequence: CDR1 MNHEY, CDR2 SMNVEV (reference sequence). Trimming at V came to 3 bases and at J to 1 base, leaving 4 bases not matched to a gene. PCR primers comprised 60 Vbeta and 13 Jbeta primers. Some clones are missing from TCRdb's copy, which holds only in-frame ones; the method was immunoSEQ multiplex PCR. The table has about 300,000 clones, 86% seen once. In regard to this clone: Its specificity is unknown.

General study findings and limits: Researchers reportedly found TCR beta sequences accurately predicted most subjects' HLA-A and HLA-B alleles. It was reportedly the case that the classifier diagnosed cytomegalovirus status with high specificity and sensitivity.

This receptor was obtained from a man aged 40-49 years in good health and CMV-seropositive. What was sequenced was PBMCs. J is TRBJ2-7 and V is TRBV27; TRBD1 agrees at 9 bases. CDR3: CASSFRGQGSYEQYF. CDR3 bases: TGTGCCAGCAGTTTCAGGGGACAGGGTTCCTACGAGCAGTACTTC.